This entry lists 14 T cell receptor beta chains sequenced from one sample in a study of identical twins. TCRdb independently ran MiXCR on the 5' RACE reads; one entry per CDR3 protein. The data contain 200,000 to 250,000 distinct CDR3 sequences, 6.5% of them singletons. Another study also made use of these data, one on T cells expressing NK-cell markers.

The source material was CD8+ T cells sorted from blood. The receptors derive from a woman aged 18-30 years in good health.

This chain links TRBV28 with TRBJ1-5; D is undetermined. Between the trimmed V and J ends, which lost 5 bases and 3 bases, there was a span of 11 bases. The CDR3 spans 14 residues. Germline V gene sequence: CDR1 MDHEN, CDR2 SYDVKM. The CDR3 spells CASSLPQLNQPQHF. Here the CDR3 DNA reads TGTGCCAGCAGTCTCCCGCAGCTCAATCAGCCCCAGCATTTT.

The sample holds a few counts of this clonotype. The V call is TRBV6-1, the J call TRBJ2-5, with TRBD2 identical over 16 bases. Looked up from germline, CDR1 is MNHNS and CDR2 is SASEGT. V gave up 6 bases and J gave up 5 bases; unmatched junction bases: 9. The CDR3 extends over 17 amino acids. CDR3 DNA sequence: TGTGCCAGCAGCGACGGGACTAGCGGGAGGGCCCGGGAGACCCAGTACTTC. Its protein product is CASSDGTSGRARETQYF.

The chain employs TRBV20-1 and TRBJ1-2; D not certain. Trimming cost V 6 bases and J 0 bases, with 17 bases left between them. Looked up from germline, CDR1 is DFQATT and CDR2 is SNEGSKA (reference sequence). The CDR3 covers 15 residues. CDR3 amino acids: CSAPVDRLTNYGYTF. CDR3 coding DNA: TGCAGTGCCCCGGTAGACCGGCTTACTAACTATGGCTACACCTTC.

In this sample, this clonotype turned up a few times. This CDR3 is CASSLKLDNRNQPQHF. In nucleotides, the CDR3 is TGTGCCAGCAGCCTAAAATTGGACAATCGCAATCAGCCCCAGCATTTT. The V call is TRBV5-6, the J call TRBJ1-5, with D maybe TRBD1 (5 bases). With 4 bases removed from V and 2 bases from J, the gap between germline ends came to 16 bases. The germline V gene encodes CDR1 SGHDT and CDR2 YYEEEE. This CDR3 has 16 amino acids.

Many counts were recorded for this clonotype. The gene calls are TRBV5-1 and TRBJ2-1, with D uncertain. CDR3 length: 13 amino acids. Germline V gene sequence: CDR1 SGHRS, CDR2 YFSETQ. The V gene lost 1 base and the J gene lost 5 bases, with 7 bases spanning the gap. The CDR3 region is CASSLWSDNEQFF. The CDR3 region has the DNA TGCGCCAGCAGCTTGTGGAGCGACAATGAGCAGTTCTTC.

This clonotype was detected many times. The CDR3 DNA is TGCGCCAGCAGCCAAGAAACAGGGGCTGAAAAACTGTTTTTT. It codes for CASSQETGAEKLFF. The chain combines TRBV4-3 with TRBJ1-4; 7 bases map to TRBD1. V lost 0 bases, J lost 7 bases, and 2 bases stayed unmatched. CDR1 and CDR2 (germline): LGHNA, YSLEER. The CDR3 runs to 14 residues.

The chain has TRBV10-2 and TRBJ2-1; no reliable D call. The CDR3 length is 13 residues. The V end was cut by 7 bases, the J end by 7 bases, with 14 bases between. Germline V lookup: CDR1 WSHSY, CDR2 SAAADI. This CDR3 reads CASKIPVGNEQFF. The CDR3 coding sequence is TGCGCCAGCAAAATACCGGTGGGGAATGAGCAGTTCTTC.

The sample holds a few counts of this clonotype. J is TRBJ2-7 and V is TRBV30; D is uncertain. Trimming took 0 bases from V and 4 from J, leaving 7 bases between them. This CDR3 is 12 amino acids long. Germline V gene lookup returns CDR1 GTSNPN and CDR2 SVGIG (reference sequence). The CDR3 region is CAWSVWGYEQYF. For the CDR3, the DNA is TGTGCCTGGAGTGTATGGGGATACGAGCAGTACTTC.

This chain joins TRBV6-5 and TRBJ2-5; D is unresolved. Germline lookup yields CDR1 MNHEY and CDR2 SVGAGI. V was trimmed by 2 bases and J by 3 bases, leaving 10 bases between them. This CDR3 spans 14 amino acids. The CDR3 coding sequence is TGTGCCAGCAGTTACGGATTCCATGAAGAGACCCAGTACTTC. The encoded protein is CASSYGFHEETQYF.

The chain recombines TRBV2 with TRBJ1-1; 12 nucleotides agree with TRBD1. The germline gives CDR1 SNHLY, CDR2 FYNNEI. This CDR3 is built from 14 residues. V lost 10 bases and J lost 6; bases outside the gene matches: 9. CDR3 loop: CATPGGQGAPEAFF. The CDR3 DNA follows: TGTGCCACCCCCGGGGGACAGGGGGCCCCTGAAGCTTTCTTT.

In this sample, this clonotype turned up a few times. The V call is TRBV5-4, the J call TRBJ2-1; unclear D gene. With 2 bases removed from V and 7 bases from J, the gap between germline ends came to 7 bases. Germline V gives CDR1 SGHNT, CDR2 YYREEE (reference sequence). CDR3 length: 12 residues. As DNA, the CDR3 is TGTGCCAGCAGCTTTAGTCCGAATGAGCAGTTCTTC. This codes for CASSFSPNEQFF.

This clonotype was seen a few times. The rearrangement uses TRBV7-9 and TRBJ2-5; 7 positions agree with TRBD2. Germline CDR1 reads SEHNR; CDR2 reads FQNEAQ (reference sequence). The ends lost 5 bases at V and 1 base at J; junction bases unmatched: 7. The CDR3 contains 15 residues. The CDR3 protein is CASSLLTGGQETQYF. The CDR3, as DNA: TGTGCCAGCAGCCTGCTCACGGGAGGCCAAGAGACCCAGTACTTC.

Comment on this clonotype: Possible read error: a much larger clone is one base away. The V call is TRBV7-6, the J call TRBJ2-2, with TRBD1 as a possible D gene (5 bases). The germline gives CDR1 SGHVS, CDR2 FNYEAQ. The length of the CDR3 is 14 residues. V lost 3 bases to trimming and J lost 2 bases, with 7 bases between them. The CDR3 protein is CASSFDSNTGELFF. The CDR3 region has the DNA TGTGCCAGCAGCTTTGACAGTAACACCGGGGAGCTGTTTTTT. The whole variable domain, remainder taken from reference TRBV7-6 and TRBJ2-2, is GAGVSQSPRYKVTKRGQDVALRCDPISGHVSLYWYRQALGQGPEFLTYFNYEAQQDKSGLPNDRFSAERPEGSISTLTIQRTEQRDSAMYRCASSFDSNTGELFFGEGSRLTVL.

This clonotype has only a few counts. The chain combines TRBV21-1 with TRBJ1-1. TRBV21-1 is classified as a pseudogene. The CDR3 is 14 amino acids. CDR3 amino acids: CASSKDLDWTEAFF. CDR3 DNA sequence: TGTGCCAGCAGCAAAGATCTGGATTGGACTGAAGCTTTCTTT.